This TCR beta chain was identified in a study of T cells expressing NK-cell markers. Study context: The TCR beta repertoires were obtained from sorted CD3+CD56+NKG2C+, CD3+CD56+NKG2C- and CD3+CD56-NKG2C+ T cells. Of eight sequenced donors, seven were HCMV-seropositive and one HCMV-seronegative.

TCR beta libraries carry UMIs added by 5'RACE template switching. TCRdb reanalyzed the 5' RACE reads and collapses them to one entry per CDR3 protein, without DNA. The sample spans about 540,000 distinct CDR3 sequences; the ten largest clones claim approximately 3.6%. The CDR3 totals 17 residues. CDR1 LGHNA and CDR2 YSLEER come from the germline V gene. The sample consisted of blood T cells: a sorted CD56 or NKG2C T cell subset, CD4+ or CD8+ T cells, or bulk PBMC T cells (not recorded which). V and J are TRBV4-3 and TRBJ1-2. This TCR was sampled from a man between 18 and 35 years old in good health. The CDR3 spells CASSQDLGQGYGYGYTF.